A selection of T cell receptor beta chains follows, all from one sample in a study of OX40 agonist ivuxolimab in advanced cancers. TCRdb keeps only in-frame clones here, not all; method: immunoSEQ multiplex PCR. Of just over 14,000 clones listed, roughly 80% were seen once; the top ten hold around a third. Material: CD4+ or CD8+ T cells sorted from blood, obtained in a trial of the OX40 agonist ivuxolimab. Every receptor here comes from an adult with an advanced solid tumor such as melanoma, head and neck, liver or kidney cancer. Both conserved end residues are part of each CDR3. A D gene is named only where the DNA matches it firmly. Size is omitted from some rows. Given values are once, few, many or a class for expanded clones.

>NA|NA|TRBV6-5|TRBJ1-1
CASSLVLNTEAFF
TGTGCCAGCAGCTTGGTCCTCAACACTGAAGCTTTCTTT
>NA|TRBD2|TRBV28|TRBJ2-7
CASSGLAGYEQYF
TGTGCCAGCAGTGGGCTAGCGGGTTACGAGCAGTACTTC
>NA|TRBD1|TRBV5-5|TRBJ1-1
CASSFRTGDNTEAFF
TGTGCCAGCAGCTTCCGGACAGGCGATAACACTGAAGCTTTCTTT
>NA|NA|TRBV5-1|TRBJ2-1
CASSPLATSYNEQFF
TGCGCCAGCAGCCCCTTAGCTACCTCCTACAATGAGCAGTTCTTC
>NA|NA|TRBV28|TRBJ1-5
CASSFYGGSWQPQHF
TGTGCCAGCAGTTTCTATGGGGGATCGTGGCAGCCCCAGCATTTT
>NA|TRBD1|TRBV29-1|TRBJ2-2
CSVGTGDPNTGELFF
TGCAGCGTTGGGACAGGGGACCCGAACACCGGGGAGCTGTTTTTT
>NA|NA|TRBV5-1|TRBJ1-2
CASSLDSAYGYTF
TGCGCCAGCAGCTTGGACAGTGCCTATGGCTACACCTTC
>NA|NA|TRBV5-4|TRBJ2-7
CASSFFPGEQYF
TGTGCCAGCAGCTTTTTCCCAGGCGAGCAGTACTTC
>once|NA|TRBV11-2|TRBJ2-2
CASPSGPRKAGELFF
TGTGCCAGCCCCTCAGGACCTCGCAAGGCCGGGGAGCTGTTTTTT
>NA|NA|TRBV2|TRBJ2-1
CASSTRNEQFF
TGTGCCAGCAGCACAAGGAATGAGCAGTTCTTC
>NA|TRBD2|TRBV9|TRBJ2-2
CASSPRTSGVNTGELFF
TGTGCCAGCAGCCCCCGGACTAGCGGGGTCAACACCGGGGAGCTGTTTTTT
>few|NA|TRBV2|TRBJ1-5
CASSEGRSGYSNQPQHF
TGTGCCAGCAGTGAAGGCCGTTCGGGGTATAGCAATCAGCCCCAGCATTTT